This T cell receptor beta chain stems from a study of identical twins. Trimming pared 5 bases from V and 2 bases from J, leaving 10 bases between. Germline V lookup: CDR1 KGHSH, CDR2 LQKENI. The CDR3 runs to 13 residues. cDNA carried unique molecular identifiers, and a universal primer site was added by template switching. MiXCR, run by TCRdb on the 5' RACE reads, gives a single entry per CDR3 protein. The profile shows some 590,000 distinct CDR3 sequences, more than 9% of them singletons. These same data were also listed under a study on yellow fever vaccine responses in identical twins.

The chain couples TRBV18 to TRBJ2-7; D is uncertain. Sample: PBMCs. This TCR came from a woman in her late teens or twenties in good health. The CDR3, as DNA: TGTGCCAGCTCATTACAGATCCCCTACGAGCAGTACTTC. Translation gives CASSLQIPYEQYF.